The 8 T cell receptor beta chains listed next were all sequenced from one sample in a study of T cell responses to AZD1222 COVID-19 vaccine (dated by TCRdb to about 2021). Library construction relied on the immunoSEQ multiplex PCR assay. The clones in this table, taken by TCRdb from immuneACCESS, are in-frame only. Not every clone is retained; where verified, under half of the shortfall comes from an unresolved V gene, and the cause of the rest is unknown. The sample table contains about 120,000 clones; only one count was recorded for 75% to 95% of them. 6.9% of the sample lies in the top ten. Reading the label with the study, this specimen's time point is: baseline before first vaccination. Sample: peripheral blood, taken on day 0 of AZD1222 vaccination. Every receptor here comes from an adult in good health.

This clone was detected once. The chain joins TRBV19 to TRBJ1-4; 7 nucleotides match TRBD1. The CDR3 has 15 amino acids. Germline V lookup: CDR1 LNHDA, CDR2 SQIVND (reference sequence). The V gene end was trimmed by 6 bases and the J gene end by 5 bases; junction bases not matched to a gene: 9. The CDR3 protein is CASSNHRGTNEKLFF. The CDR3 coding sequence is TGTGCCAGTAGCAACCACAGGGGTACCAATGAAAAACTGTTTTTT.

The chain carries TRBV9 and TRBJ2-2; D ambiguous. The CDR3 is 13 residues long. Trimming pared 3 bases from V and 5 bases from J, leaving 8 bases between. Germline values: CDR1 SGDLS, CDR2 YYNGEE. The CDR3 DNA reads as TGTGCCAGCAGCGCGACCAGAACCGGGGAGCTGTTTTTT. Translated, it gives CASSATRTGELFF. The full variable domain, with the rest looked up from reference TRBV9 and TRBJ2-2, is DSGVTQTPKHLITATGQRVTLRCSPRSGDLSVYWYQQSLDQGLQFLIQYYNGEERAKGNILERFSAQQFPDLHSELNLSSLELGDSALYFCASSATRTGELFFGEGSRLTVL.

This chain links TRBV27 with TRBJ1-5; 7 bases map to TRBD1. This CDR3 has 15 residues. V dropped 7 bases and J dropped 7; count of bases not matched to a gene: 13. The germline CDR1 and CDR2 sequences are MNHEY and SMNVEV (reference sequence). The chain's CDR3 is CASIIELGGRQPQHF. CDR3 bases: TGTGCCAGCATCATAGAGTTAGGGGGCAGACAGCCCCAGCATTTT.

V and J are TRBV6-2 or TRBV6-3 and TRBJ2-3, with a tentative D call TRBD2 (5 bases). V was shortened by 0 bases and J by 2 bases, with 9 bases between the two germline ends. The CDR3 is 15 amino acids. The V gene's germline CDR1 is MNHEY and CDR2 SVGEGT. The CDR3 spells CASSYSTTPTDTQYF. CDR3 sequence (DNA): TGTGCCAGCAGTTACTCGACTACCCCCACAGATACGCAGTATTTT.

This clone has a single count. The J gene is TRBJ2-7, the V gene TRBV27; 12 bases are shared with TRBD1. Germline V gene data show CDR1 as MNHEY and CDR2 as SMNVEV (reference sequence). This CDR3 has 15 amino acids. Losses at the gene ends were 6 bases for V and 4 bases for J; bases not matched to a gene: 7. The CDR3 DNA sequence: TGTGCCAGCAGAATGGGGACAGGGGGCGGGTACGAGCAGTACTTC. This encodes CASRMGTGGGYEQYF.

V gene TRBV6-5 combines with J gene TRBJ1-1; no clear D. Germline CDR1 reads MNHEY; CDR2 reads SVGAGI. V lost 2 bases and J 0 bases, leaving 13 bases between the germline ends. The CDR3 covers 16 residues. CDR3 residues: CASSYETASMNTEAFF. The CDR3 DNA follows: TGTGCCAGCAGTTACGAGACGGCTTCCATGAACACTGAAGCTTTCTTT.

The chain is built from TRBV10-3 and TRBJ1-5; the D gene is possibly TRBD1 (6 bases). V was trimmed by 2 bases and J by 5 bases, leaving 22 bases between them. Germline assignment: CDR1 ENHRY and CDR2 SYGVKD. This CDR3 is 18 amino acids long. Here the CDR3 reads CAISERNRDGVAHQPQHF. CDR3 nucleotides: TGTGCCATCAGTGAGCGAAACAGGGATGGGGTAGCTCATCAGCCCCAGCATTTT.

The chain is built from TRBV19 and TRBJ2-3, with 10 positions matching TRBD2. The CDR3 consists of 17 residues. V was clipped by 3 bases and J by 5 bases; unmatched bases: 11. The germline CDR1 and CDR2 sequences are LNHDA and SQIVND (reference sequence). CDR3 in DNA: TGTGCCAGTAGTATTCTAGCGGGGGCCTCAGGAGTAGATACGCAGTATTTT. This codes for CASSILAGASGVDTQYF.